This T cell receptor beta chain was sequenced in a study of blood T cell repertoires in COVID-19. Looking at the study overall: Material from acute and convalescent COVID-19 was sourced from the United States, Italy and Spain. T cells, B-cell-depleted T cells, or PBMCs supplied cDNA or gDNA.

In the study's own analysis: Cell counts per sample came from amplifying reference gene primers. Here immunoSEQ multiplex PCR was the method, and the copy in TCRdb shows in-frame clones only, minus some. For V, J and clone size, that table is used; D and trimming come from the DNA. The sample has around 100,000 clones; 90% are singletons. Germline V gene data show CDR1 as LGHDT and CDR2 as YNNKEL (reference sequence). The CDR3 spans 13 residues. Trimming pared 4 bases from V and 4 bases from J, leaving 11 bases between. The sample consisted of peripheral blood. The chain uses TRBV3-1 (or the pseudogene TRBV3-2) and TRBJ2-7; D is possibly TRBD2 (5 bases). The source of this sequence is a man aged 45-65 years with acute or convalescent COVID-19. In DNA, the CDR3 is TGTGCCAGCAGCCTTGGGAGACGGTACGAGCAGTACTTC. Translating it yields CASSLGRRYEQYF.